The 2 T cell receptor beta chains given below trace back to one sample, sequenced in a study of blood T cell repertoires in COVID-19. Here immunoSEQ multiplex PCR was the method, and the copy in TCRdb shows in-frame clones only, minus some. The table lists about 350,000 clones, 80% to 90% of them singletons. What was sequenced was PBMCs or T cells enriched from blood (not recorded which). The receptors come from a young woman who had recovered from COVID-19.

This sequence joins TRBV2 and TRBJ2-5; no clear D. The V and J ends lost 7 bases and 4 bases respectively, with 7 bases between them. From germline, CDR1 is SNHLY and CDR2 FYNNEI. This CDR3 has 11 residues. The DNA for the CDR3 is TGTGCCAGCACTATGGTAGAGACCCAGTACTTC. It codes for CASTMVETQYF.

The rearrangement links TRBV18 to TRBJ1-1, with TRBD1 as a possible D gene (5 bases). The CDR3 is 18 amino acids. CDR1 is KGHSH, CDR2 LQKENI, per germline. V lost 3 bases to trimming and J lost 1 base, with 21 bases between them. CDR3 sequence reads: CASSPYIRAGIRNTEAFF. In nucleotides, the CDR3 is TGTGCCAGCTCACCCTATATCAGGGCGGGGATAAGGAACACTGAAGCTTTCTTT. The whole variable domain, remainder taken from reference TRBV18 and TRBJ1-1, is NAGVMQNPRHLVRRRGQEARLRCSPMKGHSHVYWYRQLPEEGLKFMVYLQKENIIDESGMPKERFSAEFPKEGPSILRIQQVVRGDSAAYFCASSPYIRAGIRNTEAFFGQGTRLTVV.